This entry features one TCR beta chain sequence. Its antigen is not identified. Time point described: pretreatment peripheral blood. Patients were living with locally advanced or metastatic urothelial carcinoma. The protocol was immunoSEQ multiplex PCR, while the TCRdb copy is restricted to in-frame clones and leaves out a portion. Of roughly 55,000 clones listed, roughly 86% were seen once; the top ten hold around 22%. Germline CDR1 and CDR2: MNHEY and SVGAGI. Trimming pared 2 bases from V and 5 bases from J, leaving 12 bases between. The CDR3 is 14 residues long. This sample was taken from a study of PD-L1 blockade in urothelial cancer. Study information: Bladder-origin urothelial cancer in males described about 90% of the 29 patients. Blood gave a median around 150,000 T cells. Study-level results: Patients with below-median pretreatment blood clonality survived longer.

J is TRBJ1-2 and V is TRBV6-5, with D unclear. This receptor was taken from a man between 60 and 75 years old with urothelial cancer. The specimen was PBMCs, collected around atezolizumab (anti-PD-L1) treatment. CDR3 in DNA: TGTGCCAGCAGTTACGGAGGGTTTTGGTATGGCTACACCTTC. Amino acids: CASSYGGFWYGYTF.